This entry describes one T cell receptor beta chain. This sample is part of a study of technical replicates of blood from four donors. The CDR3 sequence is 16 residues long. Germline CDR1 is GTSNPN and CDR2 is SVGIG (reference sequence). Trimming took 4 bases from V and 2 from J; bases not matched to a gene: 12. Sequenced by immunoSEQ multiplex PCR; TCRdb stores in-frame clones only, minus some. The data hold about 83,000 clones, with around 95% observed a single time. The V gene is TRBV30, the J gene TRBJ2-7; 9 bases map to TRBD2. The source of this sequence is a human donor in good health. Material: T cells isolated from PBMCs. This CDR3 is CAWNQPTSGRTYEQYF. The CDR3 DNA is TGTGCCTGGAACCAACCTACAAGCGGGAGGACCTACGAGCAGTACTTC.